Below are 10 T cell receptor beta chains sequenced from a single sample in a study of beta chain features in type 1 diabetes. The study's findings and limits: TCRB CDR3 length was moderately but significantly reduced in all four CD4+ subsets of Type 1 diabetes patients.

The antigens of these receptors remain unknown. All of the isolated RNA was reverse transcribed, so expressed TCRB transcripts were sequenced. Sequenced by immunoSEQ multiplex PCR; TCRdb stores in-frame clones only, minus some. Among 300,000 to 400,000 clones, roughly 8.8% were seen once, and the ten largest hold roughly 1%. Sequencing used central memory CD4+ T cells from blood. These TCRs come from a man aged 25-40 years with type 1 diabetes.

This rearrangement joins TRBV6-5 to TRBJ2-7; TRBD1 matches at 7 bases. With V trimmed by 6 bases and J by 3 bases, 11 bases remained unmatched. CDR1 and CDR2 from the germline V gene are MNHEY and SVGAGI. The CDR3 contains 15 residues. CDR3 region: CASRRTGVTVYEQYF. CDR3 in DNA: TGTGCCAGCAGACGCACAGGGGTTACCGTCTACGAGCAGTACTTC.

This clone showed up just a few times. The genes are TRBV29-1 and TRBJ2-5; a weak D match, TRBD1 (5 bases). The ends were cut back, 6 bases at V and 2 bases at J, with 16 bases in the middle. The CDR3 sequence is 14 residues long. From germline, CDR1 is SQVTM and CDR2 ANQGSEA. The chain's CDR3 is CSVSSDSLQETQYF. The DNA for the CDR3 is TGCAGCGTGTCGAGCGACAGTCTACAAGAGACCCAGTACTTC.

This clone was seen a handful of times. This may come from a read error, since a much larger clone is one base off. The chain couples TRBV11-2 to TRBJ1-1; TRBD1 matches at 7 bases. CDR1 is SGHAT, CDR2 FQNNGV, per germline. CDR3 length equals 13 residues. For the CDR3, the DNA is TGTGCCAGCAGCCTAGACAGGGTCGCTGAAGCTTTCTTT. It translates to CASSLDRVAEAFF.

This chain links TRBV7-9 with TRBJ2-3; D gene ambiguous. The V gene lost 7 bases and the J gene lost 0 bases, with 14 bases spanning the gap. CDR3 length equals 15 residues. CDR1 SEHNR and CDR2 FQNEAQ come from the germline V gene (reference sequence). The CDR3 sequence: CASTPRAASTDTQYF. CDR3 bases: TGTGCCAGCACCCCTAGGGCGGCCAGCACAGATACGCAGTATTTT.

In its sample, this clone was seen a few times. The chain employs TRBV7-2 and TRBJ1-3; 7 bases are shared with TRBD1. V shed 4 bases, J shed 9 bases, and the junction held 6 bases outside the gene matches. CDR3 size: 13 residues. Germline V CDR1 and CDR2: SGHTA, FQGNSA. The DNA for the CDR3 is TGTGCCAGCAGCTCTGGACAGGTTGGCACCATATATTTT. This gives the protein CASSSGQVGTIYF.

This clone was seen only a few times. The chain joins TRBV19 to TRBJ2-1; TRBD1 agrees at 9 bases. The CDR3 covers 15 residues. Germline V gene data show CDR1 as LNHDA and CDR2 as SQIVND (reference sequence). V gave up 6 bases and J gave up 4 bases; unmatched junction bases: 7. The CDR3: CASRTPGQGYNEQFF. CDR3 in DNA: TGTGCCAGTAGGACGCCGGGACAGGGATACAATGAGCAGTTCTTC. The full variable domain, with the rest looked up from reference TRBV19 and TRBJ2-1, is DGGITQSPKYLFRKEGQNVTLSCEQNLNHDAMYWYRQDPGQGLRLIYYSQIVNDFQKGDIAEGYSVSREKKESFPLTVTSAQKNPTAFYLCASRTPGQGYNEQFFGPGTRLTVL.

This clone was counted between two and nine times. The chain has TRBV5-4 and TRBJ2-3; 16 bases are shared with TRBD2. V was clipped by 3 bases and J by 4 bases; unmatched bases: 8. Looked up from germline, CDR1 is SGHNT and CDR2 is YYREEE (reference sequence). The CDR3 runs to 18 residues. The CDR3: CASSSPGTSGGAPDTQYF. In nucleotides, the CDR3 is TGTGCCAGCAGCTCCCCCGGGACTAGCGGGGGGGCTCCAGATACGCAGTATTTT.

This clone was detected a few times. The chain recombines TRBV7-8 with TRBJ2-3; perhaps TRBD2 as D (5 bases). With 1 base removed from V and 2 bases from J, the gap between germline ends came to 7 bases. The CDR3 runs 14 residues. Germline CDR1 SGHVS, CDR2 FQNEAQ. The DNA for the CDR3 is TGTGCCAGCAGCTTAGGAGCGGCCACAGATACGCAGTATTTT. Its protein is CASSLGAATDTQYF.

This chain connects TRBV19 to TRBJ1-2, with TRBD1 matching over 7 bases. CDR1 and CDR2 (germline): LNHDA, SQIVND (reference sequence). J was trimmed by 2 bases and V by 3 bases; bases with no gene match: 9. CDR3 size: 16 residues. For the CDR3, the DNA is TGTGCCAGTAGTATTAGTCTGCGACAGGGAAACTATGGCTACACCTTC. Translated, it gives CASSISLRQGNYGYTF.

This clone turned up a few times. The chain combines TRBV28 with TRBJ2-7; D is undetermined. Trimming shortened V by 3 bases and J by 1 base, and 4 bases separated the two germline ends. This CDR3 contains 12 residues. CDR1 is MDHEN, CDR2 SYDVKM, per germline. CDR3: CASSFGSYEQYF. Here the CDR3 DNA reads TGTGCCAGCAGTTTTGGGTCCTACGAGCAGTACTTC. The variable domain in full, with the rest retrieved from reference TRBV28 and TRBJ2-7, is DVKVTQSSRYLVKRTGEKVFLECVQDMDHENMFWYRQDPGLGLRLIYFSYDVKMKEKGDIPEGYSVSREKKERFSLILESASTNQTSMYLCASSFGSYEQYFGPGTRLTVT.